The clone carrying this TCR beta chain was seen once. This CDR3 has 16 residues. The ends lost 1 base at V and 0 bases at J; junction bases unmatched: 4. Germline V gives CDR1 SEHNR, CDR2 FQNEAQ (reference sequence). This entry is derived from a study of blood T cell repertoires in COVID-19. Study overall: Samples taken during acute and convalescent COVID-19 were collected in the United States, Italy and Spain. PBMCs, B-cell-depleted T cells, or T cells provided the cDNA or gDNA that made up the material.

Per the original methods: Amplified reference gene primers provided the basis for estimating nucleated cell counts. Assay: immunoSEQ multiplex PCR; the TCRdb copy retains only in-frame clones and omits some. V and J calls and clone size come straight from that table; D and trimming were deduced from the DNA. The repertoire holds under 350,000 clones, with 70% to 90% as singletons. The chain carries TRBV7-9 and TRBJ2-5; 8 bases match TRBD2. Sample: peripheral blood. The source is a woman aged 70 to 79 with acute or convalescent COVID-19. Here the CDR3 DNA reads TGTGCCAGCAGCTTAGGAGCGGGACTAGACCAAGAGACCCAGTACTTC. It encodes CASSLGAGLDQETQYF.